What follows are 20 T cell receptor beta chains derived from one specimen sequenced in a study of spatial heterogeneity in lung cancer (dated by TCRdb to the late 2010s). The time point label, read with the paper, signifies: sample taken at primary tumor resection. For TCR sequencing, whole RNA was extracted from tumor and nontumor lung tissue, or from cryopreserved PBMC samples, and no cell sorting was done. Library prep was done by 5' RACE. The sequencer was a NextSeq 500. TCRdb cleaned the public reads at Q25 with fastp, built clones with MiXCR and kept in-frame beta chains. Every distinct CDR3 protein forms one entry, paired with its most common genes and DNA. The sample data list around 48,000 distinct CDR3 sequences, and approximately 5% of these were observed just once. The ten top clones hold 11% of the sample. The sequences come from PBMCs, collected at surgery. The source of these receptors is a male donor with early-stage non-small cell lung cancer.

In its sample, this clonotype is medium-sized. The V gene is TRBV7-2, the J gene TRBJ2-3; D remains unclear. CDR1 is SGHTA, CDR2 FQGNSA, per germline. V was trimmed by 5 bases and J by 2 bases, leaving 5 bases between them. This CDR3 is built from 12 residues. The CDR3 is CASSPYTDTQYF. CDR3 DNA: TGTGCCAGCAGCCCCTACACAGATACGCAGTATTTT.

This clonotype was found many times. The chain couples TRBV20-1 to TRBJ2-5, with D unresolved. This CDR3 spans 14 amino acids. Per germline, CDR1 DFQATT and CDR2 SNEGSKA (reference sequence). Trimming stripped 6 bases from V and 2 bases from J, with 16 bases between. CDR3 sequence reads: CSALDLVLQETQYF. The CDR3 bases are TGCAGTGCCTTGGATTTGGTCTTACAAGAGACCCAGTACTTC.

This clonotype came up many times. The chain couples TRBV18 to TRBJ1-5; no firm D call. The CDR3 consists of 17 residues. The V end lost 3 bases, the J end lost 0 bases, and 15 bases lay between the germline ends. CDR1 KGHSH and CDR2 LQKENI come from the germline V gene. Here the CDR3 DNA reads TGTGCCAGCTCACCGTTAGGGTCAATAAATAGCAATCAGCCCCAGCATTTT. The encoded protein is CASSPLGSINSNQPQHF. Full variable domain (outside the CDR3, taken from reference TRBV18 and TRBJ1-5): NAGVMQNPRHLVRRRGQEARLRCSPMKGHSHVYWYRQLPEEGLKFMVYLQKENIIDESGMPKERFSAEFPKEGPSILRIQQVVRGDSAAYFCASSPLGSINSNQPQHFGDGTRLSIL.

This clonotype was picked up a small number of times. The rearrangement links TRBV4-3 to TRBJ2-7; 9 bases are shared with TRBD2. The trim removed 0 bases at V and 9 bases at J, leaving 12 bases unmatched. Germline lookup yields CDR1 LGHNA and CDR2 YSLEER. CDR3 length: 16 amino acids. The CDR3 sequence is CASSQDLLGGRARQYF. CDR3 DNA sequence: TGCGCCAGCAGCCAAGATCTACTGGGCGGGAGGGCGAGGCAGTACTTC.

CDR3 sequence reads: CASSPLTGDYEQYF. The CDR3 nucleotides read TGTGCCAGCAGCCCATTAACAGGGGACTACGAGCAGTACTTC. The chain recombines TRBV7-6 with TRBJ2-7; 7 bases match TRBD1. V lost 5 bases to trimming and J lost 3 bases; unmatched junction nucleotides: 7. The CDR3 runs to 14 residues. Germline values: CDR1 SGHVS, CDR2 FNYEAQ.

With regard to this clonotype: This sequence may be a read error, since a much larger clone differs from it by one base. The V call is TRBV5-5, the J call TRBJ2-7, with a tentative D call TRBD2 (6 bases). The CDR3 is 14 amino acids. From germline, CDR1 is SGHKS and CDR2 YYEKEE (reference sequence). CDR3 in DNA: TGTGTCAGCAGCTTGGTCGGGAGAGGCTACGAGCAGTACTTC. It codes for CVSSLVGRGYEQYF.

Ten or more counts support this clonotype. The rearrangement links TRBV7-6 to TRBJ2-7, with a tentative D call TRBD1 (5 bases). The CDR3 covers 15 residues. Deletions cut 1 base from V and 2 bases from J, with 12 bases between. Germline V gene lookup returns CDR1 SGHVS and CDR2 FNYEAQ. The CDR3, as DNA: TGTGCCAGCAGCTTAGGACAGCTATTCACCTACGAGCAGTACTTC. Its protein product is CASSLGQLFTYEQYF.

This clonotype has ten or more counts. The chain carries TRBV2 and TRBJ2-7, with 13 positions matching TRBD2. V trimming: 7 bases; J trimming: 2 bases; junction bases outside the gene matches: 8. Germline CDR1 and CDR2: SNHLY and FYNNEI. This CDR3 region has 16 residues. The CDR3, as DNA: TGTGCCAGCACCATAGACGGACTAGCGGGAGCCTACGAGCAGTACTTC. Translating it yields CASTIDGLAGAYEQYF.

A few counts support this clonotype. The chain employs TRBV11-1 and TRBJ1-1; the D is unclear. The germline V gene has CDR1 SGHAT and CDR2 FQDESV (reference sequence). This CDR3 region has 12 residues. V was cut by 4 bases and J by 6 bases, with 9 bases left in between. CDR3 coding DNA: TGTGCCAGCAGCTCGCCCCCGGCTGAAGCTTTCTTT. This translates into CASSSPPAEAFF.

This clonotype was seen at least ten times. The genes are TRBV5-4 and TRBJ2-7, with D perhaps assigned TRBD1 or TRBD2 (5 bases each). V was shortened by 0 bases and J by 6 bases, with 10 bases between the two germline ends. CDR3 length equals 13 residues. Germline lookup yields CDR1 SGHNT and CDR2 YYREEE (reference sequence). The CDR3: CASSLEGPSEQYF. CDR3 nucleotide sequence: TGTGCCAGCAGCTTGGAGGGACCCTCCGAGCAGTACTTC.

This clonotype appeared many times. The V and J genes are TRBV6-5 and TRBJ1-4; unclear D gene. Trimming removed 2 bases from V and 10 bases from J, with 5 bases in between. Per the germline V gene, CDR1 is MNHEY and CDR2 is SVGAGI. This CDR3 is 11 amino acids long. This chain's CDR3 is CASSYAGKLFF. The CDR3 DNA reads as TGTGCCAGCAGTTACGCGGGAAAACTGTTTTTT.

This clonotype was observed a few times. The chain combines TRBV9 with TRBJ1-6, with TRBD1 identical over 7 bases. J gave up 9 bases and V 0 bases, and 6 bases lay outside the gene matches. CDR3 size: 15 residues. The germline gives CDR1 SGDLS, CDR2 YYNGEE. The CDR3 reads CASSVAVTGVSPLHF. The DNA for the CDR3 is TGTGCCAGCAGCGTAGCGGTTACAGGGGTTTCACCCCTCCACTTT.

At least ten counts were recorded for this clonotype. This chain joins TRBV19 and TRBJ2-1; 13 positions agree with TRBD2. This CDR3 has 14 residues. The germline CDR1 and CDR2 sequences are LNHDA and SQIVND (reference sequence). Germline trimming cut 9 bases from V and 9 bases from J; bases unmatched to any gene: 8. The CDR3 spells CASRTSGSMGEQFF. The CDR3 DNA follows: TGTGCCAGCCGGACTAGCGGGAGTATGGGTGAGCAGTTCTTC.

This clonotype occurred many times. The rearrangement links TRBV20-1 to TRBJ2-2; the match to TRBD1 covers 7 bases. The CDR3 length is 14 residues. The germline V gene encodes CDR1 DFQATT and CDR2 SNEGSKA (reference sequence). Losses at the gene ends were 4 bases for V and 5 bases for J; bases not matched to a gene: 7. CDR3 region: CSATTTRGTGELFF. The CDR3 DNA reads TGCAGTGCTACTACGACCAGGGGGACCGGGGAGCTGTTTTTT.

The chain is built from TRBV28 and TRBJ2-1; TRBD2 aligns across 8 bases. The CDR3 totals 16 residues. From germline, CDR1 is MDHEN and CDR2 SYDVKM. V shed 4 bases, J shed 1 base, and the junction held 6 bases outside the gene matches. DNA for the CDR3: TGTGCCAGCAGTTCCCCGGGACTAGGGTCCTACAATGAGCAGTTCTTC. This translates into CASSSPGLGSYNEQFF. The variable domain in full, completed from reference TRBV28 and TRBJ2-1, reads DVKVTQSSRYLVKRTGEKVFLECVQDMDHENMFWYRQDPGLGLRLIYFSYDVKMKEKGDIPEGYSVSREKKERFSLILESASTNQTSMYLCASSSPGLGSYNEQFFGPGTRLTVL.

The V and J genes are TRBV29-1 and TRBJ2-1; 10 nucleotides match TRBD2. The V segment lost 2 bases and the J segment 5 bases; nucleotides outside the gene matches: 6. CDR3 length: 15 amino acids. Germline values: CDR1 SQVTM, CDR2 ANQGSEA. CDR3 DNA: TGCAGCGTTGAACCGGGCCTAGCGGGGGACAATGAGCAGTTCTTC. Protein sequence: CSVEPGLAGDNEQFF.

This clonotype was counted a few times. This chain links TRBV7-2 with TRBJ1-2; no definite D call. CDR1 is SGHTA, CDR2 FQGNSA, per germline. The CDR3 is 13 amino acids. V lost 2 bases to trimming and J lost 3 bases, with 7 bases between them. Here the CDR3 reads CASSLFNDYGYTF. As DNA, the CDR3 is TGTGCCAGCAGCTTATTTAATGACTATGGCTACACCTTC.

Relative to its sample, this clonotype is medium-sized. The V and J genes are TRBV29-1 and TRBJ2-5, with D hard to call. The germline V gene encodes CDR1 SQVTM and CDR2 ANQGSEA. The length of the CDR3 is 13 residues. V gave up 4 bases and J gave up 3 bases, with 12 bases separating them. In DNA, the CDR3 is TGCAGCGTTGTCCCAGGTTTAGAAGAGACCCAGTACTTC. Amino acid sequence: CSVVPGLEETQYF.

This clonotype was detected many times. The gene calls are TRBV7-2 and TRBJ2-7; 9 nucleotides line up with TRBD2. Germline CDR1 reads SGHTA; CDR2 reads FQGNSA. This CDR3 region has 16 residues. With V trimmed by 3 bases and J by 3 bases, 9 bases remained unmatched. Here the CDR3 reads CASSLVAGVNYYEQYF. In DNA form, the CDR3 reads TGTGCCAGCAGCTTGGTAGCGGGAGTTAATTACTACGAGCAGTACTTC.

At least ten counts were recorded for this clonotype. The chain joins TRBV29-1 to TRBJ1-1; no reliable D call. Germline CDR1 reads SQVTM; CDR2 reads ANQGSEA. The ends were cut back, 4 bases at V and 6 bases at J, with 6 bases in the middle. The CDR3 totals 10 residues. The CDR3 DNA is TGCAGCGTTGCACAACCTGAAGCTTTCTTT. It translates to CSVAQPEAFF.